This T cell receptor beta chain was found in a study of T cell responses to AZD1222 COVID-19 vaccine. A word on this clone: Its specificity is not known.

The length of the CDR3 is 13 residues. CDR1 is MGHRA and CDR2 is YSYEKL in the germline V gene. The V and J ends lost 4 bases and 5 bases respectively, with 8 bases between them. The assay was immunoSEQ multiplex PCR, and TCRdb's table has in-frame clones only and misses some. Altogether about 130,000 clones are present, roughly nine tenths being singletons, with the ten largest covering roughly 4.4%. Overall study results and limits: Donors were mostly white British, more females; clonal diversity possibly underestimated.

The clonotype comes from an adult in good health. The gene calls are TRBV4-1 and TRBJ1-4; the D is unclear. Source: peripheral blood, taken on day 0 of AZD1222 vaccination. The CDR3 DNA sequence: TGCGCCAGCAGCCCCAGCTGGAATGAAAAACTGTTTTTT. It codes for CASSPSWNEKLFF.